The 31 T cell receptor beta chains listed next were all sequenced from one sample in a study of T cells in Graves' hyperthyroidism and ophthalmopathy. RNA transcripts provided the source from which TCR beta CDR3 regions were amplified. The primer set for the first-round RT-PCR of the TCR CDR3 was HTBI. MiXCR was run by TCRdb on the multiplex PCR reads, yielding one entry per CDR3 protein. In the table there are about 710,000 distinct CDR3 sequences, about a sixth of which are singletons. Specimen: blood. Receptors originate from a man younger than 35 with Graves' hyperthyroidism.

The chain recombines TRBV7-9 with TRBJ2-1, with 7 bases aligning to TRBD2. The V segment lost 5 bases and the J segment 2 bases; nucleotides outside the gene matches: 9. This CDR3 has 16 amino acids. CDR1 is SEHNR, CDR2 FQNEAQ, per germline (reference sequence). The CDR3 region has the DNA TGTGCCAGCAGCGGAGAAATTGGACTAGCCTACAATGAGCAGTTCTTC. Residues: CASSGEIGLAYNEQFF.

The rearrangement links TRBV27 to TRBJ1-4; 11 bases agree with TRBD1. CDR3 length: 19 residues. Trimming removed 6 bases from V and 3 bases from J; junction bases left unmatched: 15. The germline V gene has CDR1 MNHEY and CDR2 SMNVEV (reference sequence). The CDR3 protein is CASSRRTGGEVVANEKLFF. Written as DNA, the CDR3 is TGTGCCAGCAGCCGTCGGACAGGGGGCGAAGTAGTAGCTAATGAAAAACTGTTTTTT.

The table lists this clonotype with a few counts. Sequence at one end of the junction differs from germline and may be a read error. The chain is built from TRBV15 and TRBJ1-1; perhaps TRBD1 as D (5 bases). CDR3 length: 15 residues. Germline CDR1 is LNHNV and CDR2 is YYDKDF (reference sequence). The CDR3 is CATSRDGGVNAEAFF. CDR3 sequence (DNA): TGTGCCACCAGCAGAGATGGGGGGGTGAACGCTGAAGCTTTCTTT.

On this clonotype: A much larger clone is a single base away; this may be a read error. The rearrangement uses TRBV30 and TRBJ2-3; no clear D. Germline V gives CDR1 GTSNPN, CDR2 SVGIG (reference sequence). Trimming pared 0 bases from V and 5 bases from J, leaving 3 bases between. The CDR3 extends over 11 amino acids. For the CDR3, the DNA is TGTGCCTGGAGTGTAAAAGATACGCAGTATTTT. This translates into CAWSVKDTQYF.

Ten or more counts support this clonotype. The chain carries TRBV6-2 or TRBV6-3 and TRBJ1-2, with unresolved D. The CDR3 extends over 13 amino acids. Germline values: CDR1 MNHEY, CDR2 SVGEGT. Between the trimmed V and J ends, which lost 2 bases and 1 base, there was a span of 5 bases. The CDR3 DNA is TGTGCCAGCAGTTACCAGGATAACTATGGCTACACCTTC. It codes for CASSYQDNYGYTF.

This clonotype has at least ten counts. The CDR3 region has the DNA TGTGCCAGCAGTCCTCCTTGGTATCGGAACACCGGGGAGCTGTTTTTT. It codes for CASSPPWYRNTGELFF. The V and J genes are TRBV28 and TRBJ2-2; no clear D. Looked up from germline, CDR1 is MDHEN and CDR2 is SYDVKM. The V end lost 5 bases, the J end lost 1 base, and 14 bases lay between the germline ends. The CDR3 has 16 amino acids.

This clonotype showed up many times. The CDR3: CAISEAGNTEAFF. CDR3 bases: TGTGCCATCAGTGAGGCAGGGAACACTGAAGCTTTCTTT. The chain has TRBV10-3 and TRBJ1-1; D not resolved. This CDR3 has 13 amino acids. Per the germline V gene, CDR1 is ENHRY and CDR2 is SYGVKD. V lost 2 bases to trimming and J lost 1 base, with 5 bases between them.

The chain is built from TRBV20-1 and TRBJ2-7; TRBD1 agrees at 7 bases. The CDR3 runs 14 residues. The V and J ends lost 1 base and 0 bases, in that order; junction bases with no gene match: 3. Germline V gene lookup returns CDR1 DFQATT and CDR2 SNEGSKA (reference sequence). Here the CDR3 DNA reads TGCAGTGCTAGAGCCCCAGGGGGCTCCTACGAGCAGTACTTC. This codes for CSARAPGGSYEQYF.

This clonotype was picked up many times. The chain has TRBV30 and TRBJ2-1; 7 bases map to TRBD1. Per the germline V gene, CDR1 is GTSNPN and CDR2 is SVGIG (reference sequence). The CDR3 is 15 residues long. J was trimmed by 1 base and V by 7 bases; bases with no gene match: 10. CDR3 sequence: CAFSRGTSSYNEQFF. The CDR3 nucleotides read TGTGCCTTCTCCAGGGGGACATCGTCCTACAATGAGCAGTTCTTC.

V gene TRBV2 combines with J gene TRBJ2-2; D uncertain. Per germline, CDR1 SNHLY and CDR2 FYNNEI. V was cut by 6 bases and J by 4 bases, with 12 bases left in between. The CDR3 contains 14 residues. CDR3 amino acids: CASRETRLTGELFF. The CDR3 DNA reads TGTGCCAGCAGAGAGACCCGGCTCACCGGGGAGCTGTTTTTT.

The sample holds a few counts of this clonotype. Here the CDR3 reads CASSQDQGIEQYF. The DNA of the CDR3 is TGCGCCAGCAGCCAAGATCAGGGAATCGAGCAGTACTTC. The chain couples TRBV4-3 to TRBJ2-7; D is perhaps TRBD1 (5 bases). The V gene's germline CDR1 is LGHNA and CDR2 YSLEER. CDR3 length: 13 residues. Trimming stripped 0 bases from V and 6 bases from J, with 9 bases between.

The genes are TRBV12-3 or TRBV12-4 and TRBJ1-5; 10 positions match TRBD1. This CDR3 contains 15 residues. The ends lost 7 bases at V and 9 bases at J; junction bases unmatched: 12. The CDR3 nucleotides read TGTGCCAGCACCTTCGGGGGGACAGGGGTAAGGCCCCAGCATTTT. It yields the protein CASTFGGTGVRPQHF.

This clonotype was seen many times. V usage is TRBV27 and J usage is TRBJ1-1, with TRBD1 matching 7 bases. The CDR3 runs to 15 residues. V lost 6 bases and J lost 1; bases outside the gene matches: 8. The V gene's germline CDR1 is MNHEY and CDR2 SMNVEV (reference sequence). This chain's CDR3 is CASSLKGQKNTEAFF. CDR3 DNA: TGTGCCAGCAGCTTGAAGGGACAGAAGAACACTGAAGCTTTCTTT.

This clonotype was seen more than once but under ten times. This sequence joins TRBV6-1 and TRBJ2-6, with D possibly TRBD1 on 5 matching bases. The length of the CDR3 is 16 residues. Per the germline V gene, CDR1 is MNHNS and CDR2 is SASEGT. The V end was cut by 9 bases, the J end by 1 base, with 16 bases between. CDR3 in DNA: TGTGCCAGTTTCTCCCAGGGTGGGTCTGGGGCCAACGTCCTGACTTTC. Amino acid sequence: CASFSQGGSGANVLTF.

The gene calls are TRBV20-1 and TRBJ2-7; D call uncertain. The germline V gene encodes CDR1 DFQATT and CDR2 SNEGSKA (reference sequence). Trimming shortened V by 0 bases and J by 0 bases, and 9 bases separated the two germline ends. CDR3 size: 14 residues. As DNA, the CDR3 is TGCAGTGCTAGAGATCTGGGAAGCTCCTACGAGCAGTACTTC. It specifies CSARDLGSSYEQYF.

The J gene is TRBJ2-7, the V gene TRBV5-1; D is possibly TRBD2 (6 bases). The ends were cut back, 1 base at V and 5 bases at J, with 19 bases in the middle. The CDR3 totals 16 residues. CDR1 SGHRS and CDR2 YFSETQ come from the germline V gene. CDR3 nucleotides: TGCGCCAGCAGCTTGACGGGGGATGCTTTGAGGAACGAGCAGTACTTC. It codes for CASSLTGDALRNEQYF. The full variable domain, rest sourced from reference TRBV5-1 and TRBJ2-7, is KAGVTQTPRYLIKTRGQQVTLSCSPISGHRSVSWYQQTPGQGLQFLFEYFSETQRNKGNFPGRFSGRQFSNSRSEMNVSTLELGDSALYLCASSLTGDALRNEQYFGPGTRLTVT.

The chain combines TRBV30 with TRBJ1-2; D ambiguous. The length of the CDR3 is 11 residues. Trimming left V 2 bases short and J 8 bases short, with 9 bases between. The germline V gene encodes CDR1 GTSNPN and CDR2 SVGIG (reference sequence). The CDR3 nucleotides read TGTGCCTGGAGTACCGGGAGCGGCTACACCTTC. Protein: CAWSTGSGYTF.

The chain has TRBV6-1 and TRBJ2-3, with D possibly called TRBD1 or TRBD2 (5 bases each). Trimming shortened V by 7 bases and J by 1 base, and 21 bases separated the two germline ends. The CDR3 has 17 amino acids. The V gene's germline CDR1 is MNHNS and CDR2 SASEGT. The CDR3 sequence is CASTKLWDRLGTDTQYF. For the CDR3, the DNA is TGTGCCAGCACCAAACTCTGGGACCGCTTAGGCACAGATACGCAGTATTTT.

This clonotype was counted many times. The gene calls are TRBV27 and TRBJ2-7; tentatively, D is TRBD1 or TRBD2 (6 bases each). The CDR3 is made up of 12 amino acids. V lost 3 bases, J lost 6 bases, and 9 bases lay in between. The germline V gene encodes CDR1 MNHEY and CDR2 SMNVEV (reference sequence). CDR3 in DNA: TGTGCCAGCAGTTTGGGGGGCGCCGAGCAGTACTTC. As protein: CASSLGGAEQYF.

This clonotype was seen just once. The rearrangement joins TRBV6-2 or TRBV6-3 to TRBJ2-1; 10 bases map to TRBD2. Trimming took 6 bases from V and 8 from J; bases not matched to a gene: 10. Germline assignment: CDR1 MNHEY and CDR2 SVGEGT. The CDR3 loop spans 15 amino acids. CDR3 amino acids: CASSPASGRFDEQFF. The CDR3 region has the DNA TGTGCCAGCAGCCCCGCTAGCGGGAGATTCGATGAGCAGTTCTTC.

This clonotype was counted many times. This sequence joins TRBV13 and TRBJ2-7; either TRBD1 or TRBD2 may fit D (6 bases each). There are 15 residues in the CDR3. Germline V lookup: CDR1 PRHDT, CDR2 FYEKMQ (reference sequence). V gave up 2 bases and J gave up 1 base, with 12 bases separating them. CDR3 amino acids: CASSLRGANSYEQYF. CDR3 DNA: TGTGCCAGCAGCTTAAGGGGGGCGAATTCCTACGAGCAGTACTTC.

This clonotype was detected a few times. The gene calls are TRBV29-1 and TRBJ2-7; D unclear. Germline loops: CDR1 SQVTM, CDR2 ANQGSEA. The CDR3 contains 12 residues. Trimming removed 4 bases from V and 3 bases from J, with 10 bases in between. DNA of the CDR3: TGCAGCGTTGTTTCCTCGTACTACGAGCAGTACTTC. It yields the protein CSVVSSYYEQYF.

The V call is TRBV20-1, the J call TRBJ2-7, with TRBD1 matching 11 bases. The germline V gene has CDR1 DFQATT and CDR2 SNEGSKA (reference sequence). This CDR3 is built from 19 residues. With 4 bases clipped from V and 2 bases from J, the junction kept 19 bases outside the gene matches. The CDR3 sequence is CSAKGDRRDRGALAYEQYF. The CDR3 coding sequence is TGCAGTGCTAAGGGGGACCGCCGGGACAGGGGGGCATTGGCCTACGAGCAGTACTTC.

This clonotype turned up a few times. This sequence joins TRBV20-1 and TRBJ1-1; tentative D call: TRBD1 (6 bases). The V end lost 5 bases, the J end lost 0 bases, and 16 bases lay between the germline ends. Per germline, CDR1 DFQATT and CDR2 SNEGSKA (reference sequence). This CDR3 is 15 amino acids long. CDR3 bases: TGCAGTGCTTCCCGCGGGACAACCTTGAACACTGAAGCTTTCTTT. Translation: CSASRGTTLNTEAFF.

There are many counts of this clonotype. V is TRBV28 and J is TRBJ2-7; 7 nucleotides line up with TRBD1. CDR1 and CDR2 from the germline V gene are MDHEN and SYDVKM. V lost 9 bases and J lost 0; bases outside the gene matches: 5. This CDR3 is built from 13 residues. CDR3 region: CASMDRSSYEQYF. In nucleotides, the CDR3 is TGTGCCAGTATGGACAGGAGCTCCTACGAGCAGTACTTC.

The chain links TRBV5-1 to TRBJ2-2; possible D gene TRBD1, 5 bases. Trimming removed 4 bases at V and 1 base at J, with 11 bases between. Per the germline V gene, CDR1 is SGHRS and CDR2 is YFSETQ. The CDR3 contains 15 residues. CDR3 region: CASSADKLNTGELFF. CDR3 DNA sequence: TGCGCCAGCAGCGCGGACAAGCTGAACACCGGGGAGCTGTTTTTT.

The chain combines TRBV15 with TRBJ2-1, with 9 nucleotides matching TRBD2. The CDR3 is 15 residues long. V gave up 3 bases and J gave up 2 bases; unmatched junction bases: 2. CDR1 is LNHNV and CDR2 is YYDKDF in the germline V gene (reference sequence). In DNA form, the CDR3 reads TGTGCCACCAGCAGTAGCGGGAGCGCCTACAATGAGCAGTTCTTC. Translating gives CATSSSGSAYNEQFF. The complete variable domain, with remaining parts taken from reference TRBV15 and TRBJ2-1, reads DAMVIQNPRYQVTQFGKPVTLSCSQTLNHNVMYWYQQKSSQAPKLLFHYYDKDFNNEADTPDNFQSRRPNTSFCFLDIRSPGLGDTAMYLCATSSSGSAYNEQFFGPGTRLTVL.

Here the CDR3 reads CASSPGTRRGDEQFF. The DNA for the CDR3 is TGTGCCAGCAGCCCCGGGACCCGAAGGGGCGATGAGCAGTTCTTC. V is TRBV7-2 and J is TRBJ2-1; D possibly matches TRBD1 or TRBD2 (5 bases each). Germline-derived CDR1 and CDR2 are SGHTA and FQGNSA. The V end lost 5 bases, the J end lost 8 bases, and 19 bases lay between the germline ends. The CDR3 is made up of 15 amino acids.

This rearrangement joins TRBV9 to TRBJ2-1; no firm D call. V was cut by 0 bases and J by 0 bases, with 10 bases left in between. Germline V gene sequence: CDR1 SGDLS, CDR2 YYNGEE. This CDR3 contains 16 residues. Here the CDR3 reads CASSVEGVGSYNEQFF. The CDR3 DNA reads as TGTGCCAGCAGCGTAGAAGGAGTAGGCTCCTACAATGAGCAGTTCTTC.

This clonotype was recorded many times. The chain combines TRBV28 with TRBJ1-2, with D maybe TRBD1 (5 bases). Germline V gene data show CDR1 as MDHEN and CDR2 as SYDVKM. V was cut by 3 bases and J by 6 bases, with 8 bases left in between. There are 12 residues in the CDR3. The CDR3 loop reads CASSFGADGYTF. The DNA of the CDR3 is TGTGCCAGCAGTTTTGGGGCAGATGGCTACACCTTC.

Concerning this clonotype: A much larger clone differs by one base, so this may be a read error. This rearrangement joins TRBV11-2 to TRBJ2-7; 9 positions match TRBD1. In germline, CDR1 is SGHAT, CDR2 FQNNGV. V was pared by 3 bases and J by 5 bases, with 8 bases of the junction left unmatched. CDR3 length: 15 amino acids. The CDR3 is CASSFKSGQGDEQYF. CDR3 in DNA: TGTGCCAGCAGCTTTAAGTCGGGACAGGGCGACGAGCAGTACTTC.